The entry below describes one T cell receptor (beta chain). The antigen remains unidentified. The data were taken from a study of cytomegalovirus exposure and HLA in healthy donors. Donors likely had unrecorded immune exposures despite being nominally healthy when sampled. This CDR3 spans 13 amino acids. Trimming took off 0 bases at V and 5 bases at J, with 8 bases between the two ends. The germline gives CDR1 SGHTS, CDR2 YDEGEE. The PCR made use of 60 Vbeta and 13 Jbeta primers. TCRdb keeps only in-frame clones here, not all; method: immunoSEQ multiplex PCR. This table holds tens of thousands of clones, over 75% found once. Study-level points and caveats: Sequencing probably produced one cluster of sequence variants that were highly shared. After further analysis at a later stage, around 17,000 TCR beta sequences were associated with HLA alleles at 0.05 false discovery rate.

Sequencing input: PBMCs. The clonotype comes from a female donor in good health and CMV-seronegative. This chain links TRBV5-8 with TRBJ2-5; D uncertain. The CDR3 protein is CASSLGSEETQYF. CDR3 DNA: TGTGCCAGCAGCTTGGGCAGCGAGGAGACCCAGTACTTC. Full variable domain (outside the CDR3, taken from reference TRBV5-8 and TRBJ2-5): EAGVTQSPTHLIKTRGQQATLRCSPISGHTSVYWYQQALGLGLQFLLWYDEGEERNRGNFPPRFSGRQFPNYSSELNVNALELEDSALYLCASSLGSEETQYFGPGTRLLVL.